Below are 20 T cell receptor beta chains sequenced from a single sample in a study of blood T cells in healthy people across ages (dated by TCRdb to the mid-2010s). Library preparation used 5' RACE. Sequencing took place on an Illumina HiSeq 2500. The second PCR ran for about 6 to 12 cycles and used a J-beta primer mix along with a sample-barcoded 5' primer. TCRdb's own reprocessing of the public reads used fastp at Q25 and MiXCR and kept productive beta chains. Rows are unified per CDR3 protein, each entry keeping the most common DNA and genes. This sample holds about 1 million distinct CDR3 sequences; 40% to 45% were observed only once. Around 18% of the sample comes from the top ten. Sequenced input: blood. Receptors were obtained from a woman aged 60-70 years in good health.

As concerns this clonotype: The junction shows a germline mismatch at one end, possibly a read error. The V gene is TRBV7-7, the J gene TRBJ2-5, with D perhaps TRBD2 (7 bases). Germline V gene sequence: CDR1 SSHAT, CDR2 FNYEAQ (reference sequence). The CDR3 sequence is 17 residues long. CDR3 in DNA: TGTGCTAGCAGCGTAACCCCCTCGGCGGGGGCCCAAGAGACCCAGTACTTC. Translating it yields CASSVTPSAGAQETQYF.

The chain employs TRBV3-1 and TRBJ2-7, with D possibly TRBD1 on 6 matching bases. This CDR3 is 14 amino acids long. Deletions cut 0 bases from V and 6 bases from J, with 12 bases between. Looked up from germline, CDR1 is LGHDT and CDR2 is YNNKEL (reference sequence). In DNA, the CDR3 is TGTGCCAGCAGCCAAGATCGGACAGCCTCCGAGCAGTACTTC. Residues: CASSQDRTASEQYF.

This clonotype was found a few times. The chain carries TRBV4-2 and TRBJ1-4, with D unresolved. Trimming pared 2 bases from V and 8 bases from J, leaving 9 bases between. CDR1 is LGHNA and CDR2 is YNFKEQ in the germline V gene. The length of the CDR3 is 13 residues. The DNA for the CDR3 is TGTGCCAGCAGCCAACAATCTGAGGAAAAACTGTTTTTT. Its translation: CASSQQSEEKLFF.

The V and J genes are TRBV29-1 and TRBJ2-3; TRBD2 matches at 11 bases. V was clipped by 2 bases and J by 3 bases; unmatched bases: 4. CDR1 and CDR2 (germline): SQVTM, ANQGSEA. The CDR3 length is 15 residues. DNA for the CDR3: TGCAGCGTTGAAATAGCGGGAGGGGCGACAGATACGCAGTATTTT. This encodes CSVEIAGGATDTQYF.

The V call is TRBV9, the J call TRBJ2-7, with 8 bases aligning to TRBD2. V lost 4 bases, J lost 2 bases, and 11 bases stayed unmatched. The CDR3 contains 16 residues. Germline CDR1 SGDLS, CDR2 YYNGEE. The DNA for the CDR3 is TGTGCCAGCAGCAAAGGGCCTAGCGGGTCAGCCTACGAGCAGTACTTC. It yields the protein CASSKGPSGSAYEQYF.

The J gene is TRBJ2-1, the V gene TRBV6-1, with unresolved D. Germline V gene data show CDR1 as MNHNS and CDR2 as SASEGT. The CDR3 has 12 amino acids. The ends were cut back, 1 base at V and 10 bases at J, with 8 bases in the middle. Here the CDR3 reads CASSEEFWEQFF. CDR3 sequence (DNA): TGTGCCAGCAGTGAAGAGTTCTGGGAGCAGTTCTTC.

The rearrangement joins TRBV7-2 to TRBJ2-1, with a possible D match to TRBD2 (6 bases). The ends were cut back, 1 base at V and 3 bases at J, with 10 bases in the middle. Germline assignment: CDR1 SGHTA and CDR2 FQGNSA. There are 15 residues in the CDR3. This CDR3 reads CASSLGGERYNEQFF. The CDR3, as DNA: TGTGCCAGCAGCTTAGGGGGGGAGCGCTACAATGAGCAGTTCTTC. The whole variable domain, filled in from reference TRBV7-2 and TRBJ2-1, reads GAGVSQSPSNKVTEKGKDVELRCDPISGHTALYWYRQSLGQGLEFLIYFQGNSAPDKSGLPSDRFSAERTGGSVSTLTIQRTQQEDSAVYLCASSLGGERYNEQFFGPGTRLTVL.

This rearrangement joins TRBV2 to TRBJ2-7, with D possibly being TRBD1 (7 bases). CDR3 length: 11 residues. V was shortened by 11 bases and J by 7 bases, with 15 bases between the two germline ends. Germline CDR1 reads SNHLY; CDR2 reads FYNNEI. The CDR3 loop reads CASQGGYEQYF. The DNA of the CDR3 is TGTGCCTCCCAGGGGGGTTATGAGCAGTACTTC.

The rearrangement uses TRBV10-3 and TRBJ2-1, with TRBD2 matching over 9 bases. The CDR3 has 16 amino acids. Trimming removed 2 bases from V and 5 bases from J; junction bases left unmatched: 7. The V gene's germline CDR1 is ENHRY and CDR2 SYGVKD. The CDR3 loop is CAISEAPAGGNNEQFF. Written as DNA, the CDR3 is TGTGCCATCAGTGAGGCCCCAGCGGGAGGAAACAATGAGCAGTTCTTC.

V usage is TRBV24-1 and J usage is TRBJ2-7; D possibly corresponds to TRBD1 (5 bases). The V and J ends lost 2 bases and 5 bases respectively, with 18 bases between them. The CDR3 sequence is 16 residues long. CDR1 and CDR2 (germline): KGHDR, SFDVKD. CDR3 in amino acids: CATSDSGPGRGNEQYF. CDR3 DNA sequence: TGTGCCACCAGTGATTCTGGGCCAGGGCGAGGTAACGAGCAGTACTTC.

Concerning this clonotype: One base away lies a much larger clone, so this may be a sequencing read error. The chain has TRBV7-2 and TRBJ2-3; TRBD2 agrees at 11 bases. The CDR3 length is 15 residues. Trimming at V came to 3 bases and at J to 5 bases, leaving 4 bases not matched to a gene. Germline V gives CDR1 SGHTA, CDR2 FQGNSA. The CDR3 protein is CASSFTSGRVDTQYF. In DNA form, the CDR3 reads TGTGCCAGCAGCTTTACTAGCGGGAGAGTAGATACGCAGTATTTT. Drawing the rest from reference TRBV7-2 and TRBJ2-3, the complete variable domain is GAGVSQSPSNKVTEKGKDVELRCDPISGHTALYWYRQSLGQGLEFLIYFQGNSAPDKSGLPSDRFSAERTGGSVSTLTIQRTQQEDSAVYLCASSFTSGRVDTQYFGPGTRLTVL.

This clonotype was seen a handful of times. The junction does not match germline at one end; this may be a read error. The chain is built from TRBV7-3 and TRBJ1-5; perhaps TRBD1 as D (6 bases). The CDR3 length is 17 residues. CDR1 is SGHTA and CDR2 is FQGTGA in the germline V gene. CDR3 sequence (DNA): TGCTCACCTCGACCGGGACAATATAGATCCCCCAATCAGCCCCAGCATTTT. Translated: CSPRPGQYRSPNQPQHF.

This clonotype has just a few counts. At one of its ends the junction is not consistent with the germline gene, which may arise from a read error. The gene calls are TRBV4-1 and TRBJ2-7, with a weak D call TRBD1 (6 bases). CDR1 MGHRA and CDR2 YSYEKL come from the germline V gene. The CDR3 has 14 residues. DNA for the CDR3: TGCGCCAGCAGCCACGACGGACAGACCTACGTGCAGTACTTC. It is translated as CASSHDGQTYVQYF.

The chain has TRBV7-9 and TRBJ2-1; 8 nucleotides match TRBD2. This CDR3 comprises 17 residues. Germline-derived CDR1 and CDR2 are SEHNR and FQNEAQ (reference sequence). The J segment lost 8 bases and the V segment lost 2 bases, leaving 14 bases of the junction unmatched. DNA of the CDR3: TGTGCCAGCAGCTTATACCCTGTAGGGACTAGGGTCGATGAGCAGTTCTTC. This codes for CASSLYPVGTRVDEQFF.

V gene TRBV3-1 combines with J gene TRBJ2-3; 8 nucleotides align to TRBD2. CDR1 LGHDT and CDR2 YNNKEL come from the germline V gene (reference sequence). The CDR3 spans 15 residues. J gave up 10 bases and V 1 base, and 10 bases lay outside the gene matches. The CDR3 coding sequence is TGTGCCAGCAGCCAAGGGTACCTAGCGGGTTCTGCGCAGTATTTT. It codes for CASSQGYLAGSAQYF.

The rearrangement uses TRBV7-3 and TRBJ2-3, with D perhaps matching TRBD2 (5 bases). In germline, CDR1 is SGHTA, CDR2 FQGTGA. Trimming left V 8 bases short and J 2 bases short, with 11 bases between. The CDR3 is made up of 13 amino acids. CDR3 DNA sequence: TGTGCCAGCGGGCAGCGGACCACAGATACGCAGTATTTT. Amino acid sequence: CASGQRTTDTQYF.

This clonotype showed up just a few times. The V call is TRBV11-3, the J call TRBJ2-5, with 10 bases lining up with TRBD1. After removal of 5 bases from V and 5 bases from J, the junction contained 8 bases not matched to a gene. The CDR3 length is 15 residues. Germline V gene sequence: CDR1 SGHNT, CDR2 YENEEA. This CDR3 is CASSLDRGLGETQYF. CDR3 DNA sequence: TGTGCCAGCAGCCTCGACAGGGGGCTTGGGGAGACCCAGTACTTC.

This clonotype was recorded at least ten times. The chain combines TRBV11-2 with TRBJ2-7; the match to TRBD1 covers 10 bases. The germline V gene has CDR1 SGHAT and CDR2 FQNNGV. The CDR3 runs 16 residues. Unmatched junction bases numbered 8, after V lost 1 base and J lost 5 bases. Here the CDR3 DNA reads TGTGCCAGCAGCTTAGGGGTCGGGACAGGGGCCCACGAGCAGTACTTC. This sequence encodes CASSLGVGTGAHEQYF.

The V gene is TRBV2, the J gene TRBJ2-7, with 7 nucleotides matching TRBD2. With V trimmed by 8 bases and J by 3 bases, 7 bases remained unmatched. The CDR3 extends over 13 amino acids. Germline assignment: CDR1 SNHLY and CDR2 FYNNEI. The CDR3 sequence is CASGGGTGYEQYF. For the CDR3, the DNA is TGTGCCAGCGGGGGGGGTACCGGCTACGAGCAGTACTTC.

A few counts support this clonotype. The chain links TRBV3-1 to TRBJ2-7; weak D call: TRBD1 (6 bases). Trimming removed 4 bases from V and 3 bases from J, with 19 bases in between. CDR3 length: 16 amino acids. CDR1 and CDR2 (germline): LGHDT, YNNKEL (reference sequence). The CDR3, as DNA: TGTGCCAGCAGCCTCTCAGACGCCAAAGGGGGCTACGAGCAGTACTTC. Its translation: CASSLSDAKGGYEQYF.